Listed here are 15 T cell receptor beta chains from one sample, sequenced in a study of T-cell reconstitution after alpha-beta-depleted transplantation in children. Unique molecular identifiers were incorporated during preparation of the TCRbeta library. TCRdb ran MiXCR on the PCR reads and lists one entry per CDR3 protein. In the table there are under 450,000 distinct CDR3 sequences, 16% of which are singletons. This sample comprised PBMCs, mostly from graft donor cells, obtained 360 days after TCRalphabeta/CD19-depleted stem cell transplant. All receptors derive from a boy under two years old who had a stem cell transplant for Wiskott-Aldrich syndrome, so the T cells may come from the graft donor.

This clonotype was observed a handful of times. V gene TRBV9 combines with J gene TRBJ2-1; D may be TRBD1 (6 bases). Trimming removed 0 bases from V and 8 bases from J, with 15 bases in between. The CDR3 is 15 amino acids. CDR1 SGDLS and CDR2 YYNGEE come from the germline V gene. Written as DNA, the CDR3 is TGTGCCAGCAGCGTAGCCCCACAGGGAAGGGATGAGCAGTTCTTC. This codes for CASSVAPQGRDEQFF.

This clonotype was counted between two and nine times. This rearrangement joins TRBV24-1 to TRBJ2-7; TRBD2 matches at 10 bases. Trimming cost V 6 bases and J 5 bases; bases outside gene matches: 21. Germline V gives CDR1 KGHDR, CDR2 SFDVKD. CDR3 size: 19 residues. This chain's CDR3 is CATSSAGALASGRLDEQYF. DNA of the CDR3: TGTGCCACCAGTTCGGCAGGGGCTCTGGCTAGCGGGAGATTAGACGAGCAGTACTTC.

The chain links TRBV6-2 or TRBV6-3 to TRBJ1-1, with D possibly being TRBD1 (6 bases). V was trimmed by 6 bases and J by 1 base, leaving 15 bases between them. Germline V gives CDR1 MNHEY, CDR2 SVGEGT. The CDR3 runs to 15 residues. DNA for the CDR3: TGTGCCAGCAGACGGCAGGGGTTGGGGAACACTGAAGCTTTCTTT. This translates into CASRRQGLGNTEAFF.

This clonotype was counted between two and nine times. The chain's CDR3 is CASSPPMGSGANVLTF. CDR3 DNA sequence: TGCGCCAGCAGCCCGCCGATGGGGTCTGGGGCCAACGTCCTGACTTTC. The J gene is TRBJ2-6, the V gene TRBV5-1; D unresolved. This CDR3 contains 16 residues. With 4 bases removed from V and 1 base from J, the gap between germline ends came to 12 bases. Looked up from germline, CDR1 is SGHRS and CDR2 is YFSETQ.

This clonotype was counted between two and nine times. The chain uses TRBV10-3 and TRBJ2-1; no clear D. This CDR3 has 11 residues. Germline V gene sequence: CDR1 ENHRY, CDR2 SYGVKD. V was shortened by 4 bases and J by 6 bases, with 4 bases between the two germline ends. The CDR3 sequence is CAISVINEQFF. The CDR3 DNA reads as TGTGCCATCAGTGTGATCAATGAGCAGTTCTTC.

This clonotype was recorded at least ten times. The chain joins TRBV18 to TRBJ2-7, with D perhaps matching TRBD1 (5 bases). The CDR3 covers 13 residues. The germline V gene has CDR1 KGHSH and CDR2 LQKENI. Trimming pared 3 bases from V and 12 bases from J, leaving 18 bases between. The CDR3 DNA follows: TGTGCCAGCTCACCGCCCCAGGGATCAGGGCGGTACTTC. Translation: CASSPPQGSGRYF.

This clonotype was picked up a small number of times. J is TRBJ2-4 and V is TRBV10-3; D possibly corresponds to TRBD1 (6 bases). This CDR3 is 15 amino acids long. The germline V gene encodes CDR1 ENHRY and CDR2 SYGVKD. Trimming shortened V by 4 bases and J by 2 bases, and 12 bases separated the two germline ends. CDR3 sequence reads: CAISGLQGTKNIQYF. CDR3 nucleotide sequence: TGTGCCATCAGTGGCTTACAGGGAACCAAAAACATTCAGTACTTC.

The V call is TRBV24-1, the J call TRBJ2-6; D possibly matches TRBD1 or TRBD2 (5 bases each). CDR1 and CDR2 (germline): KGHDR, SFDVKD. V lost 7 bases and J 0 bases, leaving 9 bases between the germline ends. The CDR3 runs 15 residues. CDR3 amino acids: CATSLGGSGANVLTF. In nucleotides, the CDR3 is TGTGCCACCAGCCTTGGGGGCTCTGGGGCCAACGTCCTGACTTTC.

This clonotype was counted once. The rearrangement uses TRBV12-3 or TRBV12-4 and TRBJ2-5; D remains unclear. CDR3 length: 13 residues. V was pared by 3 bases and J by 5 bases, with 10 bases between. CDR3 in amino acids: CASSFRTLETQYF. The CDR3 coding sequence is TGTGCCAGCAGTTTTCGAACGCTGGAGACCCAGTACTTC.

This sequence joins TRBV6-2 or TRBV6-3 and TRBJ2-2; D is possibly TRBD1 (5 bases). Germline V gene data show CDR1 as MNHEY and CDR2 as SVGEGT. There are 15 residues in the CDR3. The V end was cut by 5 bases, the J end by 5 bases, with 15 bases between. CDR3 residues: CASSNHPGWTGELFF. As DNA, the CDR3 is TGTGCCAGCAGTAATCACCCAGGGTGGACCGGGGAGCTGTTTTTT.

The gene calls are TRBV7-8 and TRBJ2-5; D is undetermined. The CDR3 contains 14 residues. Germline CDR1 and CDR2: SGHVS and FQNEAQ. Trimming cost V 2 bases and J 10 bases, with 17 bases left between them. The CDR3 DNA is TGTGCCAGCAGCTTATTAAGACCGCCTCGCGACCAGTACTTC. Its translation is CASSLLRPPRDQYF.

V and J are TRBV5-1 and TRBJ2-7, with TRBD2 matching over 8 bases. V shed 3 bases, J shed 4 bases, and the junction held 12 bases outside the gene matches. CDR1 and CDR2 (germline): SGHRS, YFSETQ. This CDR3 has 16 amino acids. The CDR3, as DNA: TGCGCCAGCAGCTGGGGCCCAGGGACTAGTGGATACGAGCAGTACTTC. Translation: CASSWGPGTSGYEQYF.

CDR3 coding DNA: TGCGCCAGCAGCCAAGATGCCGGGACTAGGAACATTCAGTACTTC. Translation: CASSQDAGTRNIQYF. The chain recombines TRBV4-1 with TRBJ2-4; TRBD2 aligns across 8 bases. Looked up from germline, CDR1 is MGHRA and CDR2 is YSYEKL. This CDR3 has 15 amino acids. V trimming: 0 bases; J trimming: 7 bases; junction bases outside the gene matches: 5.

This clonotype was picked up a small number of times. The gene calls are TRBV20-1 and TRBJ2-1; 12 bases fit TRBD1. Per the germline V gene, CDR1 is DFQATT and CDR2 is SNEGSKA (reference sequence). The CDR3 is made up of 22 amino acids. Unmatched junction bases numbered 18, after V lost 0 bases and J lost 0 bases. The CDR3 is CSARDSGTGGSSGNSSYNEQFF. For the CDR3, the DNA is TGCAGTGCTAGAGATTCAGGGACAGGGGGCTCTAGCGGCAATAGCTCCTACAATGAGCAGTTCTTC.

This rearrangement joins TRBV18 to TRBJ2-1; D perhaps matches TRBD1 (5 bases). Trimming pared 0 bases from V and 7 bases from J, leaving 16 bases between. Germline lookup yields CDR1 KGHSH and CDR2 LQKENI. CDR3 length: 16 residues. CDR3 nucleotide sequence: TGTGCCAGCTCACCACCGGGCAGGGTAGCTAGGAATGAGCAGTTCTTC. This gives the protein CASSPPGRVARNEQFF.